The present entry profiles one T cell receptor beta chain with its context. Its antigen is still unknown. Genomic DNA acted as the template from which TCR beta VDJ combination and CDR3 sequence profiling were carried out. TCRdb re-called the reads with MiXCR, one entry per CDR3 protein. The profile shows about 190,000 distinct CDR3 sequences, 54% of them singletons. The CDR3 length is 15 residues. Germline CDR1 WNHNN, CDR2 SYGVQD (reference sequence). The ends were cut back, 7 bases at V and 0 bases at J, with 16 bases in the middle. This entry belongs to a study of CD8+CD57+ T cells in acquired aplastic anemia. Looking at the study overall: An average of about 9.8 million reads for CD4+ cells was obtained from healthy donors. Study-wide results and limits: No significant difference in CD8+ Simpson's diversity was found between patients and controls.

This TCR was recovered from a human donor in good health, serving as a control. The chain joins TRBV10-1 to TRBJ2-7, with a tentative D call TRBD1 (6 bases). The sample taken for sequencing was sorted CD4+, CD8+, or CD8+CD57+ T cells (not recorded which) from PBMCs. The CDR3 sequence: CASTNTPTGSYEQYF. The CDR3 nucleotides are TGCGCCAGCACTAACACTCCGACAGGCTCCTACGAGCAGTACTTC.